This passage covers 26 T cell receptor beta chains from one sample sequenced in a study of vaccination effects on CD4 cells after COVID-19. Profiled with immunoSEQ multiplex PCR; TCRdb holds only in-frame clones, not every one. The sample consists of 12,000 to 15,000 clones, around three quarters of them appearing once. These receptors' targets are unknown. Viral peptide pool expansion of antigen-specific CD4+ T cells preceded sequencing in the ViraFEST assay. Isolation of CD4+ T cells took place after 10 days of culture. Infection with SARS-CoV-2 occurred in the person between March and December 2020, and PCR confirmed it. Each person got two doses of an mRNA SARS-CoV-2 vaccine, BNT162b2 or mRNA-1273. The sequencing used CD4+ T cells from PBMCs cultured with HCoV-NL63 spike peptides, collected after COVID-19 vaccination. These receptors originate from a human donor who had a prior SARS-CoV-2 infection.

CDR3 bases: TGTGCCAGCACAAGTCCCATCTCCTACGAGCAGTACTTC. Amino acids: CASTSPISYEQYF. The V call is TRBV27, the J call TRBJ2-7; no firm D call. V lost 7 bases and J lost 0, with 10 bases in between. The CDR3 is 13 amino acids. In germline, CDR1 is MNHEY, CDR2 SMNVEV (reference sequence).

The genes are TRBV5-4 and TRBJ2-2; no reliable D call. CDR1 and CDR2 from the germline V gene are SGHNT and YYREEE (reference sequence). With 2 bases removed from V and 5 bases from J, the gap between germline ends came to 7 bases. The CDR3 consists of 13 residues. DNA for the CDR3: TGTGCCAGCAGCTTATTGGGTACCGGGGAGCTGTTTTTT. Translating it yields CASSLLGTGELFF.

The rearrangement links TRBV9 to TRBJ2-7; weak D call: TRBD1 (6 bases). The CDR3 runs 16 residues. With 4 bases removed from V and 0 bases from J, the gap between germline ends came to 17 bases. Germline values: CDR1 SGDLS, CDR2 YYNGEE. This CDR3 is CASSIGSTGDSYEQYF. The CDR3 DNA reads TGTGCCAGCAGCATAGGATCGACAGGAGACTCCTACGAGCAGTACTTC.

The chain is built from TRBV6-6 and TRBJ2-3, with 10 bases identical to TRBD2. Trimming cost V 6 bases and J 2 bases; bases outside gene matches: 8. This CDR3 region has 16 residues. Per germline, CDR1 MNHNY and CDR2 SVGAGI (reference sequence). The chain's CDR3 is CASRSSLAGATDTQYF. CDR3 coding DNA: TGTGCCAGCAGGTCGTCGCTAGCGGGAGCCACAGATACGCAGTATTTT.

This chain links TRBV19 with TRBJ2-5, with no clear D. The CDR3 extends over 15 amino acids. The germline V gene has CDR1 LNHDA and CDR2 SQIVND (reference sequence). Trimming left V 5 bases short and J 2 bases short, with 15 bases between. CDR3 region: CASSAPGGVQETQYF. For the CDR3, the DNA is TGTGCCAGTAGTGCCCCCGGTGGGGTTCAAGAGACCCAGTACTTC. The entire variable domain, with the rest obtained from reference TRBV19 and TRBJ2-5, is as follows: DGGITQSPKYLFRKEGQNVTLSCEQNLNHDAMYWYRQDPGQGLRLIYYSQIVNDFQKGDIAEGYSVSREKKESFPLTVTSAQKNPTAFYLCASSAPGGVQETQYFGPGTRLLVL.

The genes are TRBV6-5 and TRBJ2-5; TRBD2 matches 11 bases. V lost 6 bases to trimming and J lost 5 bases; unmatched junction nucleotides: 5. Germline-derived CDR1 and CDR2 are MNHEY and SVGAGI. This CDR3 spans 14 amino acids. CDR3 in amino acids: CASRMGLAAETQYF. CDR3 coding DNA: TGTGCCAGCAGAATGGGACTAGCGGCGGAGACCCAGTACTTC.

This chain connects TRBV4-1 to TRBJ2-5, with no clear D. The ends were cut back, 0 bases at V and 8 bases at J, with 13 bases in the middle. The CDR3 runs 14 residues. CDR1 and CDR2 from the germline V gene are MGHRA and YSYEKL. The CDR3 here is CASSQEFLVRTQYF. DNA for the CDR3: TGCGCCAGCAGCCAAGAATTCCTCGTTCGAACCCAGTACTTC.

Only a few counts were recorded for this clone. The chain recombines TRBV3-1 (or the pseudogene TRBV3-2) with TRBJ1-1; unclear D gene. The CDR3 sequence is 14 residues long. V was shortened by 6 bases and J by 0 bases, with 11 bases between the two germline ends. Germline assignment: CDR1 LGHDT and CDR2 YNNKEL (reference sequence). This CDR3 reads CASSLSSVNTEAFF. The CDR3 nucleotides are TGTGCCAGCAGTCTCTCCTCCGTGAACACTGAAGCTTTCTTT.

The chain carries TRBV18 and TRBJ2-7; 9 bases align to TRBD2. The CDR3 runs to 14 residues. Losses at the gene ends were 0 bases for V and 7 bases for J; bases not matched to a gene: 4. Germline-derived CDR1 and CDR2 are KGHSH and LQKENI. CDR3 in amino acids: CASSPPSGGWEQYF. The CDR3 DNA reads as TGTGCCAGCTCACCACCTAGCGGGGGTTGGGAGCAGTACTTC.

The J gene is TRBJ2-3, the V gene TRBV7-9, with 7 bases aligning to TRBD1. The CDR3 has 15 amino acids. CDR1 SEHNR and CDR2 FQNEAQ come from the germline V gene (reference sequence). The ends lost 5 bases at V and 0 bases at J; junction bases unmatched: 5. The DNA for the CDR3 is TGTGCCAGCAGCCGTTTGACAGGGAGCACAGATACGCAGTATTTT. This translates into CASSRLTGSTDTQYF.

The chain recombines TRBV6-5 with TRBJ2-7; no clear D. The CDR3 has 13 residues. CDR1 is MNHEY, CDR2 SVGAGI, per germline. V was pared by 2 bases and J by 0 bases, with 5 bases between. The CDR3 protein is CASSYHRSYEQYF. DNA for the CDR3: TGTGCCAGCAGTTACCACCGCTCCTACGAGCAGTACTTC.

The CDR3 nucleotides read TGTGCCAGCAGCCATCCGAGGGGCGGCACTGAAGCTTTCTTT. Translating gives CASSHPRGGTEAFF. V gene TRBV16 combines with J gene TRBJ1-1; D is perhaps TRBD1 (5 bases). From germline, CDR1 is KGHSY and CDR2 FQNENV. This CDR3 region has 14 residues. Trimming cost V 3 bases and J 4 bases, with 12 bases left between them.

This chain links TRBV5-1 with TRBJ1-2; the D gene is possibly TRBD1 (6 bases). From germline, CDR1 is SGHRS and CDR2 YFSETQ. This CDR3 contains 15 residues. The V end was cut by 6 bases, the J end by 2 bases, with 17 bases between. DNA of the CDR3: TGCGCCAGCAAGGGAGAGCCCACAGGGAACTATGGCTACACCTTC. It translates to CASKGEPTGNYGYTF.

This chain connects TRBV29-1 to TRBJ2-5; D not certain. This CDR3 is 13 amino acids long. V lost 3 bases and J lost 1, with 9 bases in between. Germline CDR1 SQVTM, CDR2 ANQGSEA. In DNA, the CDR3 is TGCAGCGTTGAGTTACGAACCCAAGAGACCCAGTACTTC. This gives the protein CSVELRTQETQYF.

The gene calls are TRBV10-3 and TRBJ1-1, with 8 bases that match TRBD1. Germline V gene lookup returns CDR1 ENHRY and CDR2 SYGVKD. This CDR3 is built from 13 residues. The junction had 8 bases not matched to a gene; V was cut back by 4 bases and J by 10 bases. The CDR3: CAISAGQGRGAFF. The CDR3, as DNA: TGTGCCATCAGTGCCGGACAGGGTCGCGGAGCTTTCTTT.

The chain recombines TRBV28 with TRBJ2-2; 7 bases are a match to TRBD1. With 3 bases clipped from V and 4 bases from J, the junction kept 5 bases outside the gene matches. This CDR3 has 15 amino acids. Germline V gene data show CDR1 as MDHEN and CDR2 as SYDVKM. CDR3 coding DNA: TGTGCCAGCAGTTTCCTCCGGGACAGCACCGGGGAGCTGTTTTTT. This sequence encodes CASSFLRDSTGELFF.

The rearrangement links TRBV6-2 or TRBV6-3 to TRBJ1-5; 7 nucleotides line up with TRBD1. Trimming removed 6 bases from V and 5 bases from J; junction bases left unmatched: 19. Germline V gives CDR1 MNHEY, CDR2 SVGEGT. The CDR3 consists of 18 residues. CDR3 DNA sequence: TGTGCCAGCAGCACCCCGGGACAGAGCTCGATCCTATATCAGCCCCAGCATTTT. It is translated as CASSTPGQSSILYQPQHF.

The rearrangement uses TRBV5-4 and TRBJ2-3; 9 bases are a match to TRBD2. The CDR3 covers 16 residues. Germline V lookup: CDR1 SGHNT, CDR2 YYREEE (reference sequence). Germline trimming cut 6 bases from V and 0 bases from J; bases unmatched to any gene: 8. The CDR3 region is CASNVAGDLSTDTQYF. The CDR3 DNA reads TGTGCCAGCAACGTAGCGGGGGACCTTAGCACAGATACGCAGTATTTT. Full variable domain (remainder filled in from reference TRBV5-4 and TRBJ2-3): ETGVTQSPTHLIKTRGQQVTLRCSSQSGHNTVSWYQQALGQGPQFIFQYYREEENGRGNFPPRFSGLQFPNYSSELNVNALELDDSALYLCASNVAGDLSTDTQYFGPGTRLTVL.

The chain couples TRBV10-2 to TRBJ1-2; D is ambiguous. The germline V and J ends were trimmed by 3 bases and 4 bases, with 6 bases remaining between them. The CDR3 totals 12 residues. Germline V gene sequence: CDR1 WSHSY, CDR2 SAAADI. In nucleotides, the CDR3 is TGCGCCAGCAGTGATAACAGCTATGGCTACACCTTC. As protein: CASSDNSYGYTF.

The gene calls are TRBV11-2 and TRBJ2-7; no firm D call. The germline V gene has CDR1 SGHAT and CDR2 FQNNGV. Trimming removed 2 bases from V and 7 bases from J, with 12 bases in between. The CDR3 contains 13 residues. Here the CDR3 reads CASSLRIGREQYF. The CDR3 nucleotides are TGTGCCAGCAGCTTAAGGATCGGGCGGGAGCAGTACTTC. The variable domain in full, with the rest retrieved from reference TRBV11-2 and TRBJ2-7, is EAGVAQSPRYKIIEKRQSVAFWCNPISGHATLYWYQQILGQGPKLLIQFQNNGVVDDSQLPKDRFSAERLKGVDSTLKIQPAKLEDSAVYLCASSLRIGREQYFGPGTRLTVT.

This clone has only a few counts. This rearrangement joins TRBV6-6 to TRBJ2-3; TRBD2 is a possible D gene (5 bases). This CDR3 has 13 residues. Germline-derived CDR1 and CDR2 are MNHNY and SVGAGI (reference sequence). The V gene lost 8 bases and the J gene lost 6 bases, with 15 bases spanning the gap. CDR3 protein: CASARRVLDTQYF. The DNA of the CDR3 is TGTGCCAGCGCCCGGCGGGTCTTGGATACGCAGTATTTT.

This chain joins TRBV10-3 and TRBJ1-1, with 8 bases lining up with TRBD1. The V gene end was trimmed by 5 bases and the J gene end by 5 bases; junction bases not matched to a gene: 13. CDR1 and CDR2 (germline): ENHRY, SYGVKD. This CDR3 contains 16 residues. CDR3 in DNA: TGTGCCATCAGTCAATCCCTCCAGGGGGCTGGGACTGAAGCTTTCTTT. Amino acids: CAISQSLQGAGTEAFF.

The gene calls are TRBV6-5 and TRBJ1-6, with unresolved D. There are 15 residues in the CDR3. The germline V gene has CDR1 MNHEY and CDR2 SVGAGI. Trimming shortened V by 2 bases and J by 8 bases, and 13 bases separated the two germline ends. DNA of the CDR3: TGTGCCAGCAGTTACAAGGGATTTGGTGATTCACCCCTCCACTTT. Translation: CASSYKGFGDSPLHF.

The chain is built from TRBV7-9 and TRBJ1-5; D not certain. Trimming shortened V by 5 bases and J by 5 bases, and 10 bases separated the two germline ends. The CDR3 is 13 residues long. CDR1 SEHNR and CDR2 FQNEAQ come from the germline V gene (reference sequence). The DNA for the CDR3 is TGTGCCAGCAGCCTCGGCGGGGATCAGCCCCAGCATTTT. Its protein product is CASSLGGDQPQHF. The whole variable domain, remainder taken from reference TRBV7-9 and TRBJ1-5, is DTGVSQNPRHKITKRGQNVTFRCDPISEHNRLYWYRQTLGQGPEFLTYFQNEAQLEKSRLLSDRFSAERPKGSFSTLEIQRTEQGDSAMYLCASSLGGDQPQHFGDGTRLSIL.

The V call is TRBV30, the J call TRBJ2-1, with TRBD2 matching over 9 bases. The V gene's germline CDR1 is GTSNPN and CDR2 SVGIG (reference sequence). The length of the CDR3 is 16 residues. V shed 2 bases, J shed 1 base, and the junction held 6 bases outside the gene matches. The CDR3 here is CAWSFAGLASYNEQFF. The CDR3 DNA is TGTGCCTGGAGTTTTGCCGGACTAGCGTCCTACAATGAGCAGTTCTTC.

The chain couples TRBV7-3 to TRBJ2-5; 9 nucleotides align to TRBD2. Unmatched junction bases numbered 4, after V lost 3 bases and J lost 5 bases. This CDR3 is 14 amino acids long. Per germline, CDR1 SGHTA and CDR2 FQGTGA. The DNA for the CDR3 is TGTGCCAGCAGCTTTGGCGGGAGGGCCGAGACCCAGTACTTC. As protein: CASSFGGRAETQYF.